This TCR beta chain was sequenced during a study of T cells after yellow fever vaccination. TCRdb redid the calling of the 5' RACE reads with MiXCR, one entry per CDR3 protein. Found here are around 300,000 distinct CDR3 sequences, approximately 4.5% of them singletons; the top ten hold roughly a fifth. The CDR3 length is 14 residues. Trimming took 7 bases from V and 5 from J, leaving 17 bases between them. The germline V gene encodes CDR1 SGHKS and CDR2 YYEKEE (reference sequence). This clonotype was seen only a few times. The clonotype comes from a man between 18 and 35 years old who received the YFV17D yellow fever vaccine. The material was PBMCs, obtained 15 days after the yellow fever booster vaccination. The rearrangement uses TRBV5-5 and TRBJ2-3; D may be TRBD1 (5 bases). The CDR3 here is CASGNLDMGDTQYF. The CDR3 region has the DNA TGTGCCAGCGGGAACCTGGACATGGGAGATACGCAGTATTTT.